One sample yielded the 4 T cell receptor beta chains listed below, sequenced in a study of tumor-infiltrating lymphocytes in oesophageal squamous cell carcinoma. MiXCR, applied by TCRdb to the PCR reads, yields one record per CDR3 protein. The sample lists approximately 20,000 distinct CDR3 sequences, roughly 41% occurring once. Specimen: esophageal tumor tissue. These receptor sequences come from a male donor with esophageal squamous cell carcinoma.

This clonotype was counted at least ten times. The chain combines TRBV5-1 with TRBJ2-3; D possibly corresponds to TRBD2 (6 bases). The CDR3 loop spans 15 amino acids. Germline CDR1 reads SGHRS; CDR2 reads YFSETQ. V was pared by 0 bases and J by 3 bases, with 11 bases between. The CDR3 DNA sequence: TGCGCCAGCAGCTTGGCGGAGGGTGGGACAGATACGCAGTATTTT. Protein sequence: CASSLAEGGTDTQYF.

J is TRBJ1-2 and V is TRBV6-5; 9 nucleotides align to TRBD1. J lost 6 bases, V lost 0 bases, and 5 bases had no gene match. The germline V gene has CDR1 MNHEY and CDR2 SVGAGI. This CDR3 has 15 amino acids. The CDR3, as DNA: TGTGCCAGCAGTTACTCCGCAGGACAGGGGAATGGCTACACCTTC. Protein product: CASSYSAGQGNGYTF.

This rearrangement joins TRBV30 to TRBJ1-1, with D hard to call. The CDR3 length is 10 residues. The germline V gene encodes CDR1 GTSNPN and CDR2 SVGIG (reference sequence). Trimming cost V 6 bases and J 8 bases, with 10 bases left between them. In DNA form, the CDR3 reads TGTGCCTGTTCGCGAATAGAAGCTTTCTTT. Its translation is CACSRIEAFF. Based on the CDR3 plus reference TRBV30 and TRBJ1-1, the full variable domain is SQTIHQWPATLVQPVGSPLSLECTVEGTSNPNLYWYRQAAGRGLQLLFYSVGIGQISSEVPQNLSASRPQDRQFILSSKKLLLSDSGFYLCACSRIEAFFGQGTRLTVV.

The chain's CDR3 is CASSLGTSGSSYNEQFF. Here the CDR3 DNA reads TGCGCCAGCAGCTTAGGGACTAGCGGGAGTTCCTACAATGAGCAGTTCTTC. This chain connects TRBV5-1 to TRBJ2-1; TRBD2 agrees at 14 bases. Germline V gene sequence: CDR1 SGHRS, CDR2 YFSETQ. The ends lost 2 bases at V and 1 base at J; junction bases unmatched: 2. The CDR3 is 17 residues long.